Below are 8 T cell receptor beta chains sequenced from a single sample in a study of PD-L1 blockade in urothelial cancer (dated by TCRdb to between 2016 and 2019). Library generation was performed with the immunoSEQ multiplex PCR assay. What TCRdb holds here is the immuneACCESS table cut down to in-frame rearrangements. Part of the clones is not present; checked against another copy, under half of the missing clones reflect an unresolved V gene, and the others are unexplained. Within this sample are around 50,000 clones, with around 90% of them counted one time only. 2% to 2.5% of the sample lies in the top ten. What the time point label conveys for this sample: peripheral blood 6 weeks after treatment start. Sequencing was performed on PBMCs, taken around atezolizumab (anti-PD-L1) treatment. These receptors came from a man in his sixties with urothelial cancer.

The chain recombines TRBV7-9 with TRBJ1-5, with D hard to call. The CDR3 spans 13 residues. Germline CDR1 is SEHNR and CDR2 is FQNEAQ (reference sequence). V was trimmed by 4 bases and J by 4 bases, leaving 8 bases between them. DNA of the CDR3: TGTGCCAGCAGCTCCCGAGGTAATCAGCCCCAGCATTTT. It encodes CASSSRGNQPQHF.

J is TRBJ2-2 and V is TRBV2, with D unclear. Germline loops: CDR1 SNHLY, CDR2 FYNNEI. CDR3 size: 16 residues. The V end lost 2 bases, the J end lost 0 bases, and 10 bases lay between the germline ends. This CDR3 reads CASSERRGPNTGELFF. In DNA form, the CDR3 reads TGTGCCAGCAGTGAAAGACGTGGGCCGAACACCGGGGAGCTGTTTTTT.

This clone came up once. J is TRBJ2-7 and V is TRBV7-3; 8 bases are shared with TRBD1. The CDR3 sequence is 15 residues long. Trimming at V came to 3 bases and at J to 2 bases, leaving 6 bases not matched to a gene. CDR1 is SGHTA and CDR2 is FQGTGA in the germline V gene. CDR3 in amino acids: CASSFQTGETYEQYF. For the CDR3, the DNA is TGTGCCAGCAGCTTTCAGACAGGGGAGACCTACGAGCAGTACTTC.

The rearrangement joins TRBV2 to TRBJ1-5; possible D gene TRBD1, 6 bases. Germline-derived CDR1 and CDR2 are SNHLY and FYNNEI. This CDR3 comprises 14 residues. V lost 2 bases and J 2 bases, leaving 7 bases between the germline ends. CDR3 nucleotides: TGTGCCAGCAGTGAAAACAGGGGCAATCAGCCCCAGCATTTT. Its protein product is CASSENRGNQPQHF. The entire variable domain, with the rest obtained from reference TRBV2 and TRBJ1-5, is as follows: EPEVTQTPSHQVTQMGQEVILRCVPISNHLYFYWYRQILGQKVEFLVSFYNNEISEKSEIFDDQFSVERPDGSNFTLKIRSTKLEDSAMYFCASSENRGNQPQHFGDGTRLSIL.

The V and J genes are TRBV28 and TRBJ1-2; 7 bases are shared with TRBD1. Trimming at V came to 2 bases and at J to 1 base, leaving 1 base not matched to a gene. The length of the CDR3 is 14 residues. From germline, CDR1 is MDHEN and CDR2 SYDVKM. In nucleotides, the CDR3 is TGTGCCAGCAGTTTACAGGGGGTTAACTATGGCTACACCTTC. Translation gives CASSLQGVNYGYTF.

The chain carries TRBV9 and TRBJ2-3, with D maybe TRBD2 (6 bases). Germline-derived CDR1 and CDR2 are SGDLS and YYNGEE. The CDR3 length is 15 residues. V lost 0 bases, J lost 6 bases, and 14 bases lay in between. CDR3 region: CASSVGLGGPDTQYF. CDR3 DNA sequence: TGTGCCAGCAGCGTAGGTCTGGGGGGACCGGATACGCAGTATTTT.

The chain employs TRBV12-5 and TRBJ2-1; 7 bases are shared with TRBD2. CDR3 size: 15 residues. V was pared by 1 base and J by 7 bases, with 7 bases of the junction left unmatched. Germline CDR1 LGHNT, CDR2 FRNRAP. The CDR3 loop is CASGLGGSGTNEQFF. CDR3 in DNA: TGTGCTAGTGGTTTGGGCGGGAGCGGCACAAATGAGCAGTTCTTC.

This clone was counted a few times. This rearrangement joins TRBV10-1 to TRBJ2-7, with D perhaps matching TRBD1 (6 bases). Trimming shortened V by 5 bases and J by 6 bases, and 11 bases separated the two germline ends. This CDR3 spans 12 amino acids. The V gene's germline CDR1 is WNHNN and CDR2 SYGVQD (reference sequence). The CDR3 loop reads CASSLGQSEQYF. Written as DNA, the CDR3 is TGCGCCAGCAGTCTAGGACAGTCCGAGCAGTACTTC.